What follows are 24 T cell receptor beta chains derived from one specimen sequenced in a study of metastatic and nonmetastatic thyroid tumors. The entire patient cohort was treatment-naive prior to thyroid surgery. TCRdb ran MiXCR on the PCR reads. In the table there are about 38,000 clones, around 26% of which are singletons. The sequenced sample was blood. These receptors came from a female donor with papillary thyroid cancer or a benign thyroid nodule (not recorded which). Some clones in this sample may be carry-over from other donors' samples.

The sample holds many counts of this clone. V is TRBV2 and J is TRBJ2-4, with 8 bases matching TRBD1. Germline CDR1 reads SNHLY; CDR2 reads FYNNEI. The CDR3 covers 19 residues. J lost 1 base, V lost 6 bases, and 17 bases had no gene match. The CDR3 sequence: CASRKRTGSSESAKNIQYF. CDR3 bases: TGTGCCAGCAGGAAAAGGACAGGGAGTTCGGAGTCGGCCAAAAACATTCAGTACTTC.

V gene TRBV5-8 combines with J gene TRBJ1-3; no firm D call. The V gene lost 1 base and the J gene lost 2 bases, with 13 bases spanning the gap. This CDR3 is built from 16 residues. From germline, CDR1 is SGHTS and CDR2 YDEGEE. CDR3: CASSLLIVGTGNTIYF. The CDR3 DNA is TGTGCCAGCAGCTTGTTAATCGTGGGGACTGGAAACACCATATATTTT.

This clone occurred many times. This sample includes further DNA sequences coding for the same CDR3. This CDR3 is CASSLGGEQETQYF. CDR3 coding DNA: TGCGCCAGCAGCTTGGGTGGGGAACAAGAGACCCAGTACTTC. The chain is built from TRBV5-1 and TRBJ2-5; D remains unclear. Germline V gene lookup returns CDR1 SGHRS and CDR2 YFSETQ. Trimming removed 0 bases from V and 2 bases from J, with 8 bases in between. The CDR3 has 14 amino acids. The whole variable domain, filled in from reference TRBV5-1 and TRBJ2-5, reads KAGVTQTPRYLIKTRGQQVTLSCSPISGHRSVSWYQQTPGQGLQFLFEYFSETQRNKGNFPGRFSGRQFSNSRSEMNVSTLELGDSALYLCASSLGGEQETQYFGPGTRLLVL.

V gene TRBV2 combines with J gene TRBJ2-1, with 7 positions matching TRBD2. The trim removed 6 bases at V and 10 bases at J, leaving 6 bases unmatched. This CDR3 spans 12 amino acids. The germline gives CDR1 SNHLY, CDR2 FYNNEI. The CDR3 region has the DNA TGTGCCAGCAGCCCCGGACTAGTCGAGCAGTTCTTC. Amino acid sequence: CASSPGLVEQFF.

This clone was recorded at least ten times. In nucleotides, the CDR3 is TGTGCCAGCAGTTTCTCGCGCGATACGCAGTATTTT. Its translation is CASSFSRDTQYF. The chain links TRBV3-1 to TRBJ2-3, with no clear D. The CDR3 has 12 residues. Germline CDR1 reads LGHDT; CDR2 reads YNNKEL (reference sequence). Trimming pared 6 bases from V and 6 bases from J, leaving 10 bases between.

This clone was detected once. The CDR3 loop reads CASSPRAAGAHNEQFF. For the CDR3, the DNA is TGCGCCAGCAGCCCGAGGGCAGCGGGAGCCCACAATGAGCAGTTCTTC. V is TRBV5-1 and J is TRBJ2-1, with 8 bases that match TRBD2. V lost 4 bases to trimming and J lost 5 bases; unmatched junction nucleotides: 11. Germline CDR1 reads SGHRS; CDR2 reads YFSETQ. The CDR3 covers 16 residues.

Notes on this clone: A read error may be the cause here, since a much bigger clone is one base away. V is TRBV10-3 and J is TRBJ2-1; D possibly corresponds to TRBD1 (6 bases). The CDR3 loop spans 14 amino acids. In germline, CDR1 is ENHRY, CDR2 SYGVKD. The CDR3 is CAITLTLQGNERFF. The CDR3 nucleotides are TGTGCCATCACCCTAACCTTACAGGGAAATGAGCGGTTCTTC.

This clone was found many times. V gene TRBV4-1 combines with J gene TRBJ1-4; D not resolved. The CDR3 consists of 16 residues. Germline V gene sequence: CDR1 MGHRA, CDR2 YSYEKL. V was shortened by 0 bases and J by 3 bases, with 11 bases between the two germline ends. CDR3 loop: CASSQDAGRSNEKLFF. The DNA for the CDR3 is TGCGCCAGCAGCCAAGACGCTGGCAGGTCTAATGAAAAACTGTTTTTT.

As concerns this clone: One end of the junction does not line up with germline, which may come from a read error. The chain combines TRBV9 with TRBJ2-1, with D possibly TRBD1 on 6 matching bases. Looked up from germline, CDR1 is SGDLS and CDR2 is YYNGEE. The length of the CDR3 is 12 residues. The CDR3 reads CASSGQVSEHFF. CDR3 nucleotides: TGTGCCAGCAGCGGACAGGTAAGTGAGCATTTCTTC.

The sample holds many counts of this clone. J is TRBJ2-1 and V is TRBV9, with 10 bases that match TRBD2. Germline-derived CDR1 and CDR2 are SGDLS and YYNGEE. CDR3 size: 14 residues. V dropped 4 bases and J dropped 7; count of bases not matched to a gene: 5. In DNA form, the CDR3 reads TGTGCCAGCAGCACAACTAGCGGGGCAAATGAGCAGTTCTTC. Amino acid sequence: CASSTTSGANEQFF. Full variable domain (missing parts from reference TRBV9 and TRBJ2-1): DSGVTQTPKHLITATGQRVTLRCSPRSGDLSVYWYQQSLDQGLQFLIQYYNGEERAKGNILERFSAQQFPDLHSELNLSSLELGDSALYFCASSTTSGANEQFFGPGTRLTVL.

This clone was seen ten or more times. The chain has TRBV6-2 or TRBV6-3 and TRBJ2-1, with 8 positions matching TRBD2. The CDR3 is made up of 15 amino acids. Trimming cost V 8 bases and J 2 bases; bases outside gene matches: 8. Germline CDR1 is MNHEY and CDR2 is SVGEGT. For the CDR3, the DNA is TGTGCCAGCCCGGGCGGGGGGTTCGCCTACAATGAGCAGTTCTTC. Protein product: CASPGGGFAYNEQFF.

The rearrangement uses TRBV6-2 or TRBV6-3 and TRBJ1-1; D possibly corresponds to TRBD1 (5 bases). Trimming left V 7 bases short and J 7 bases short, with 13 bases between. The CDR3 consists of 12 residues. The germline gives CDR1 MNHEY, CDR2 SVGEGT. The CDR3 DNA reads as TGTGCCAGCACTCTGCGGGACGGTGAAGCTTTCTTT. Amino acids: CASTLRDGEAFF.

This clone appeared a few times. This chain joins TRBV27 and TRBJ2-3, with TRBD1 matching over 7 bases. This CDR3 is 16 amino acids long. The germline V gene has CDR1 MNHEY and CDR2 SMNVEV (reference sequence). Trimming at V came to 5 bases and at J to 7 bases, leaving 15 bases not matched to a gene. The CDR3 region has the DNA TGTGCCAGCAGTCACAGGGGCGGGTCAGTCGTATATACGCAGTATTTT. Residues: CASSHRGGSVVYTQYF.

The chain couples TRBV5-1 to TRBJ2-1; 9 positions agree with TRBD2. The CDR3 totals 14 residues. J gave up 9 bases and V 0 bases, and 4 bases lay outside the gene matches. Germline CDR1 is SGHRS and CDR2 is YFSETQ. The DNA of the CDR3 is TGCGCCAGCAGCTTGGGGCGGGAGGGCAGTGAGCAGTTCTTC. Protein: CASSLGREGSEQFF.

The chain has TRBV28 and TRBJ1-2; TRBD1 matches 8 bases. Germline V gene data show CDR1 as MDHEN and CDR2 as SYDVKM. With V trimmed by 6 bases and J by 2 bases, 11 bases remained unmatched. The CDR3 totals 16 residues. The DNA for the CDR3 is TGTGCCAGCAGCCCCCTAGGACAGGGAGCCAACTATGGCTACACCTTC. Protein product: CASSPLGQGANYGYTF.

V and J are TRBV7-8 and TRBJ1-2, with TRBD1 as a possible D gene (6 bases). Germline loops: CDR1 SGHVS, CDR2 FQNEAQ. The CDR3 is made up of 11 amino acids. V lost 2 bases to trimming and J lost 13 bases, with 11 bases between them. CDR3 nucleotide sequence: TGTGCCAGCAGCTTACAGGGGTCTGCCACCTTC. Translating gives CASSLQGSATF. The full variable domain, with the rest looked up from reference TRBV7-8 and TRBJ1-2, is GAGVSQSPRYKVAKRGQDVALRCDPISGHVSLFWYQQALGQGPEFLTYFQNEAQLDKSGLPSDRFFAERPEGSVSTLKIQRTQQEDSAVYLCASSLQGSATFGSGTRLTVV.

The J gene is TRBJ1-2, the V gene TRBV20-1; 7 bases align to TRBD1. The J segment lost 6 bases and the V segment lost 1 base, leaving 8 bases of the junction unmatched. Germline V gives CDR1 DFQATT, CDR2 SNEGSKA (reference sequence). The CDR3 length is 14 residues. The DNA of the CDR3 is TGCAGTGCTAGAGTTCGGTACAGGGGAGATGGCTACACCTTC. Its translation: CSARVRYRGDGYTF.

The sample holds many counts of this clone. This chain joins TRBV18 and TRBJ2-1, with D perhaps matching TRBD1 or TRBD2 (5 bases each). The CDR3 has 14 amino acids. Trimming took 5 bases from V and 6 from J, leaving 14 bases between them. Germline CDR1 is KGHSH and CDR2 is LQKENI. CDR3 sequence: CASSFDRDGNEQFF. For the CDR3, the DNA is TGTGCCAGCTCATTCGACCGGGACGGCAATGAGCAGTTCTTC.

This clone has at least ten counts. The CDR3 region is CATSTDKPYEQYF. DNA for the CDR3: TGTGCCACCAGTACGGACAAGCCCTACGAGCAGTACTTC. This chain uses TRBV24-1 with TRBJ2-7; D possibly corresponds to TRBD1 (5 bases). Trimming shortened V by 6 bases and J by 2 bases, and 10 bases separated the two germline ends. The CDR3 spans 13 residues. Germline V gene lookup returns CDR1 KGHDR and CDR2 SFDVKD.

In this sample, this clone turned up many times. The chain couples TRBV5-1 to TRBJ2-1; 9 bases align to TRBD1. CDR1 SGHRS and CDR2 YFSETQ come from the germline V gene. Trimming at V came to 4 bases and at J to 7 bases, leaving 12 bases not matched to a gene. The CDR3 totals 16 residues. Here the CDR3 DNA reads TGCGCCAGCAGCGATAGGGCGGACAGGGGAGGGAATGAGCAGTTCTTC. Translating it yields CASSDRADRGGNEQFF.

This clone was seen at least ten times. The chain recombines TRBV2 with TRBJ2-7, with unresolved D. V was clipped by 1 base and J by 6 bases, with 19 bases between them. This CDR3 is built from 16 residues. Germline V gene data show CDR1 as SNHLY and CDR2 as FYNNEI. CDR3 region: CASSEGSYGPEGEQYF. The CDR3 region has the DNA TGTGCCAGCAGTGAAGGTAGTTACGGGCCAGAAGGCGAGCAGTACTTC.

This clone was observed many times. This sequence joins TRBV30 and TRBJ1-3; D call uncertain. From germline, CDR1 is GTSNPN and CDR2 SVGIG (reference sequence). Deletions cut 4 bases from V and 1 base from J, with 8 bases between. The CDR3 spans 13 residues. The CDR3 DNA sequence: TGTGCCTGGATGGTCGGGTCTGGAAACACCATATATTTT. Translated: CAWMVGSGNTIYF.

CDR3 region: CASSEYGYEQYV. The CDR3 DNA reads TGTGCCAGCAGTGAATACGGTTACGAGCAGTACGTC. V and J are TRBV6-1 and TRBJ2-7, with no clear D. Germline CDR1 is MNHNS and CDR2 is SASEGT. Between the trimmed V and J ends, which lost 2 bases and 4 bases, there was a span of 6 bases. CDR3 length equals 12 residues.

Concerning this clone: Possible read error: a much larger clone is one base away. The CDR3 here is CASSPRLAVGPADTQYF. The CDR3 DNA sequence: TGTGCCAGCAGCCCAAGACTAGCGGTAGGGCCGGCAGATACGCAGTATTTT. The chain is built from TRBV11-1 and TRBJ2-3; TRBD2 matches at 9 bases. CDR1 and CDR2 (germline): SGHAT, FQDESV (reference sequence). V lost 5 bases to trimming and J lost 4 bases; unmatched junction nucleotides: 13. The CDR3 has 17 residues.